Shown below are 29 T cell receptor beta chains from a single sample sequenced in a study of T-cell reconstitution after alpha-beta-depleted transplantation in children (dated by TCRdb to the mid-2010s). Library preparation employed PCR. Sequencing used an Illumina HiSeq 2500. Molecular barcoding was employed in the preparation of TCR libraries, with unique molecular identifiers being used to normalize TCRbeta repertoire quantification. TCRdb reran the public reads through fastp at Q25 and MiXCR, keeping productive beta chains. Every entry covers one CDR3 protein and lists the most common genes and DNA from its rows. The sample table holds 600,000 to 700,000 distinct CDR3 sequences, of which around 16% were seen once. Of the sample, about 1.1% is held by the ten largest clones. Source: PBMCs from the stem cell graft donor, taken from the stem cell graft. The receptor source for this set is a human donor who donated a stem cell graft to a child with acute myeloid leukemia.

CDR3 in DNA: TGTGCCAGCAGACCAAGGGGGAGCAATCAGCCCCAGCATTTT. Protein sequence: CASRPRGSNQPQHF. This chain links TRBV6-1 with TRBJ1-5; D is perhaps TRBD1 (6 bases). Between the trimmed V and J ends, which lost 6 bases and 1 base, there was a span of 10 bases. Looked up from germline, CDR1 is MNHNS and CDR2 is SASEGT. The CDR3 sequence is 14 residues long.

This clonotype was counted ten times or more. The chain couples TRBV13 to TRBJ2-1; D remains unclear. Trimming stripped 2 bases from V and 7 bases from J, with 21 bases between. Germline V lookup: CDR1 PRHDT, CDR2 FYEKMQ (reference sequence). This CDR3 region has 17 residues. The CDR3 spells CASSLSPTPGRGNEQFF. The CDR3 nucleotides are TGTGCCAGCAGCTTATCCCCGACTCCAGGTAGAGGTAATGAGCAGTTCTTC.

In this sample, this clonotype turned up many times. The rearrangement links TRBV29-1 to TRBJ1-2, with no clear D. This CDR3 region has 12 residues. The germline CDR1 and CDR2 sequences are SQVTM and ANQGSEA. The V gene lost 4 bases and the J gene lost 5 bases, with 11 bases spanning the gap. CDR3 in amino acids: CSVGSDNYGYTF. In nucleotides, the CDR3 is TGCAGCGTTGGAAGTGACAATTATGGCTACACCTTC.

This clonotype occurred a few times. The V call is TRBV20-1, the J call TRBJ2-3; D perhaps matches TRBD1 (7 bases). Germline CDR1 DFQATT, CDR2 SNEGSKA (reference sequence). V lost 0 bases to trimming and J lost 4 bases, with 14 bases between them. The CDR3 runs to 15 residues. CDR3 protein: CSARDRGRGADTQYF. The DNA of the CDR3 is TGCAGTGCTAGAGATCGGGGCAGGGGGGCAGATACGCAGTATTTT.

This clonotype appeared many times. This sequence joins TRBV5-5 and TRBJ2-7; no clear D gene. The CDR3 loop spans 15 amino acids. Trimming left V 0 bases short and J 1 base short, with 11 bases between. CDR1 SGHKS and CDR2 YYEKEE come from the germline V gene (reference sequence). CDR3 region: CASSLEVAGSYEQYF. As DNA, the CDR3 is TGTGCCAGCAGCTTGGAGGTTGCCGGATCCTACGAGCAGTACTTC.

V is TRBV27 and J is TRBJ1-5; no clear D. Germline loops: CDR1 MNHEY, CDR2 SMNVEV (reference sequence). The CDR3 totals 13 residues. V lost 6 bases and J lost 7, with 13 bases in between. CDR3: CASSLNGRQPQHF. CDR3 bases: TGTGCCAGCAGCCTTAACGGAAGACAGCCCCAGCATTTT.

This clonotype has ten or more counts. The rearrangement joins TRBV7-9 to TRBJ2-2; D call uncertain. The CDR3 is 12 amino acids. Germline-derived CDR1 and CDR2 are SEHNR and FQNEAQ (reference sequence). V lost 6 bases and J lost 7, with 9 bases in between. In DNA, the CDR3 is TGTGCCAGCAGTCAGGTGATCGGGGAGCTGTTTTTT. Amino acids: CASSQVIGELFF.

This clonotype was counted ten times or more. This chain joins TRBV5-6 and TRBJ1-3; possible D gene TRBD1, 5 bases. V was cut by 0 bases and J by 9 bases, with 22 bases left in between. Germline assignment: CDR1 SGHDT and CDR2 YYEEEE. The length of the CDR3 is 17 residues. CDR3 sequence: CASSLVVGDLQRSTIYF. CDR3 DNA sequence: TGTGCCAGCAGCTTGGTGGTCGGGGACTTACAACGGAGCACCATATATTTT.

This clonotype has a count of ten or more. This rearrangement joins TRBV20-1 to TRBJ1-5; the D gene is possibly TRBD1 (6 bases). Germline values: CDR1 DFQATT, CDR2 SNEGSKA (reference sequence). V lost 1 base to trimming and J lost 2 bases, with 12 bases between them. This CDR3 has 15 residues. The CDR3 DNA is TGCAGTGCTAGAGGGGCAGGGGCGGGCAATCAGCCCCAGCATTTT. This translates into CSARGAGAGNQPQHF.

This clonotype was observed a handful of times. CDR3 protein: CSARDNWEATNEKLFF. DNA for the CDR3: TGCAGTGCTAGAGATAATTGGGAGGCAACTAATGAAAAACTGTTTTTT. The rearrangement joins TRBV20-1 to TRBJ1-4; D remains ambiguous. This CDR3 spans 16 amino acids. Per germline, CDR1 DFQATT and CDR2 SNEGSKA (reference sequence). V gave up 0 bases and J gave up 0 bases, with 11 bases separating them.

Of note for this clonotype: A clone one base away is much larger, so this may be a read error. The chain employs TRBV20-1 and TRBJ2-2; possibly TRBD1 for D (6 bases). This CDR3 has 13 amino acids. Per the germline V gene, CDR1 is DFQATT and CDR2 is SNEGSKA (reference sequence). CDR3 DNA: TGCAGTGCAGCCCCAGGGGACACCGTGGAGCTGTTTTTT. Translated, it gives CSAAPGDTVELFF.

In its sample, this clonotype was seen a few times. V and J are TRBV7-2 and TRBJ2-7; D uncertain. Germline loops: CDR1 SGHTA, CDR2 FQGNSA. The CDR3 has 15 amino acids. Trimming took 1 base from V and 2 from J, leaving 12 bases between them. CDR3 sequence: CASSLELWVTYEQYF. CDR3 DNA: TGTGCCAGCAGCTTAGAGTTATGGGTAACCTACGAGCAGTACTTC.

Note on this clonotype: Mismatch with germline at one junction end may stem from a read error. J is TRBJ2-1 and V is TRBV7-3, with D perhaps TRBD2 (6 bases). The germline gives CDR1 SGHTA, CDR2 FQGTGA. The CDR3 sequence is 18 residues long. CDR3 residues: CASSLTSGRGLAYNEQSF. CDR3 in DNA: TGTGCCAGCAGCTTAACGTCCGGACGGGGGTTAGCCTACAATGAGCAGTCCTTC.

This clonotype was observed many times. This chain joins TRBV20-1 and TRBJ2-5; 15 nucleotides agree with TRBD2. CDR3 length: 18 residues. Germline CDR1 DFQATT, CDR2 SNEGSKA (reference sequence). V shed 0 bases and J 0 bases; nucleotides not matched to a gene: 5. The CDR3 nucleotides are TGCAGTGCTAGAGACGAGGGACTAGCGGGGGGAAACCAAGAGACCCAGTACTTC. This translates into CSARDEGLAGGNQETQYF.

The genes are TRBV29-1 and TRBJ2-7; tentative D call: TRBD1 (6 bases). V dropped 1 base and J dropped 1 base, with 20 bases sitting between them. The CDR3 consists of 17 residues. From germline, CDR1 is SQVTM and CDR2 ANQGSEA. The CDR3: CSVEAHLTGSPSYEQYF. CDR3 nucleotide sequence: TGCAGCGTTGAAGCCCATTTGACAGGTTCGCCTTCCTACGAGCAGTACTTC.

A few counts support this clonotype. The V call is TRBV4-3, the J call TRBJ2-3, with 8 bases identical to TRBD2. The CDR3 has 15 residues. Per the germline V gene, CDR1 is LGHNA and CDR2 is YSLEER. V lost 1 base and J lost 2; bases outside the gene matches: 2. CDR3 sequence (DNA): TGCGCCAGCAGCCAAGCGGGGGGGGCCACAGATACGCAGTATTTT. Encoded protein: CASSQAGGATDTQYF.

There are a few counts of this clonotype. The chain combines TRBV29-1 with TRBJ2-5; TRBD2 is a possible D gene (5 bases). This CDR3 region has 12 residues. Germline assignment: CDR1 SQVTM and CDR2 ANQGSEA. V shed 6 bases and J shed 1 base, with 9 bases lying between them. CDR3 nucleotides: TGCAGCGTAGGAGCGGCCCAAGAGACCCAGTACTTC. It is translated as CSVGAAQETQYF.

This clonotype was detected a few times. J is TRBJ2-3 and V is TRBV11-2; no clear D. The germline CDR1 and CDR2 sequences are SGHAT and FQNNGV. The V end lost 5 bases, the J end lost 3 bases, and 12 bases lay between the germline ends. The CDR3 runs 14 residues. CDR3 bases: TGTGCCAGCAGCGTCCCCTCGGAAACAGATACGCAGTATTTT. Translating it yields CASSVPSETDTQYF.

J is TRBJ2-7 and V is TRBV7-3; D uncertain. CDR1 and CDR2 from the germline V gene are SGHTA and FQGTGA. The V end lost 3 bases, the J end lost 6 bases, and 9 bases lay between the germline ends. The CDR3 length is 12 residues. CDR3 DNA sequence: TGTGCCAGCAGCTTTCCGTCGACCGAGCAGTACTTC. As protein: CASSFPSTEQYF.

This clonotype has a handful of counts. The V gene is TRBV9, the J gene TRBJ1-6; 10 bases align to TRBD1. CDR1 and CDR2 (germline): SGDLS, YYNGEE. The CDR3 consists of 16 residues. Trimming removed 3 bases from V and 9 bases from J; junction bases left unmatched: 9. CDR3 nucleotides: TGTGCCAGCAGCGCCCCGGTAGGACAGGGGGTTTCACCCCTCCACTTT. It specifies CASSAPVGQGVSPLHF. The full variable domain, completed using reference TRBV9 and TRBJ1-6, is DSGVTQTPKHLITATGQRVTLRCSPRSGDLSVYWYQQSLDQGLQFLIQYYNGEERAKGNILERFSAQQFPDLHSELNLSSLELGDSALYFCASSAPVGQGVSPLHFGNGTRLTVT.

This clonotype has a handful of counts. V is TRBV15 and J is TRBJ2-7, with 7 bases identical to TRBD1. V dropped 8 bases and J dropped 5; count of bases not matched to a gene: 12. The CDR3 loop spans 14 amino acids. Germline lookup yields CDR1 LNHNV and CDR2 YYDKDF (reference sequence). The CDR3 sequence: CATSPTGSRNEQYF. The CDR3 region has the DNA TGTGCCACCTCCCCGACAGGGTCACGCAACGAGCAGTACTTC.

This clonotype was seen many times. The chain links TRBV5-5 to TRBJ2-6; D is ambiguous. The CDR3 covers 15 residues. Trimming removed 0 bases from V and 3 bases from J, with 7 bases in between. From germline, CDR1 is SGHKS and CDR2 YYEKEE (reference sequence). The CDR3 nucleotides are TGTGCCAGCAGCTTGGCCCCTCGTGGGGCCAACGTCCTGACTTTC. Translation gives CASSLAPRGANVLTF.

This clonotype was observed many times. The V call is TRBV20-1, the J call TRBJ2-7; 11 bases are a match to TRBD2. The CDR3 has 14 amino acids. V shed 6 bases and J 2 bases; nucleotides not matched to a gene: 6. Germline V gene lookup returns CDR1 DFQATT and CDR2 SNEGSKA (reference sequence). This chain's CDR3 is CSALSGLAAYEQYV. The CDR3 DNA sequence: TGCAGTGCCCTATCGGGACTAGCGGCCTACGAGCAGTACGTC.

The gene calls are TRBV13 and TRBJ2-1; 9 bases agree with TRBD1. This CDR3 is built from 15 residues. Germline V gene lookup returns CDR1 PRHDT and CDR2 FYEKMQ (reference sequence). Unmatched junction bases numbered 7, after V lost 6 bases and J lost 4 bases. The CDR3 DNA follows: TGTGCCAGCAGGTTCGGACAGGGGATGTACAATGAGCAGTTCTTC. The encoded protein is CASRFGQGMYNEQFF.

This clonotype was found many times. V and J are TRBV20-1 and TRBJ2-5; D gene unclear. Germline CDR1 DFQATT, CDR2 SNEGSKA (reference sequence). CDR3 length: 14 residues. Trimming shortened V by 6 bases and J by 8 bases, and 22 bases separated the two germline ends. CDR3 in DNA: TGCAGTGCCAGACATACGGCCACTCCCGTAACCCAGTACTTC. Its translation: CSARHTATPVTQYF.

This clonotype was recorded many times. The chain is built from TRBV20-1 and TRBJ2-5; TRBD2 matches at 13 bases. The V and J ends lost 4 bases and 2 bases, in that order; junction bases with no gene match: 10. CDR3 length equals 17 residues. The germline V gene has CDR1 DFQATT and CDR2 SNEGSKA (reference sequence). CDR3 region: CSATYRGLAGEQETQYF. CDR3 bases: TGCAGTGCTACCTACCGAGGACTAGCGGGGGAGCAAGAGACCCAGTACTTC.

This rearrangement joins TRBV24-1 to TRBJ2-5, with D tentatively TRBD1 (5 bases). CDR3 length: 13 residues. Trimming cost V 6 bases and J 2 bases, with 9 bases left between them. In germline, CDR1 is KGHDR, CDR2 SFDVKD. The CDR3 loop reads CATSPTGQETQYF. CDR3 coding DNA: TGTGCCACCAGTCCCACAGGACAAGAGACCCAGTACTTC.

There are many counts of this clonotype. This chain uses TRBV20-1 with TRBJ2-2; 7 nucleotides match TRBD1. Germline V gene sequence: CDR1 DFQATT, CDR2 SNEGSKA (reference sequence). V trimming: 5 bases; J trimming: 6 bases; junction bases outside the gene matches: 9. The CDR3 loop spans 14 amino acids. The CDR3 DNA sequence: TGCAGTGCTGATCGACAGGGATGGCCCGGGGAGCTGTTTTTT. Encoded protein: CSADRQGWPGELFF.

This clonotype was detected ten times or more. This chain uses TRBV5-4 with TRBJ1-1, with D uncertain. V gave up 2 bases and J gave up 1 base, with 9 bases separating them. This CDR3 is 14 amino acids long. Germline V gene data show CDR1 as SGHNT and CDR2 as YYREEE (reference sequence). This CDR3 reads CASSFIARNTEAFF. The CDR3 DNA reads TGTGCCAGCAGCTTTATCGCGAGGAACACTGAAGCTTTCTTT. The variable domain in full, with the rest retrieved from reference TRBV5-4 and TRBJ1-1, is ETGVTQSPTHLIKTRGQQVTLRCSSQSGHNTVSWYQQALGQGPQFIFQYYREEENGRGNFPPRFSGLQFPNYSSELNVNALELDDSALYLCASSFIARNTEAFFGQGTRLTVV.